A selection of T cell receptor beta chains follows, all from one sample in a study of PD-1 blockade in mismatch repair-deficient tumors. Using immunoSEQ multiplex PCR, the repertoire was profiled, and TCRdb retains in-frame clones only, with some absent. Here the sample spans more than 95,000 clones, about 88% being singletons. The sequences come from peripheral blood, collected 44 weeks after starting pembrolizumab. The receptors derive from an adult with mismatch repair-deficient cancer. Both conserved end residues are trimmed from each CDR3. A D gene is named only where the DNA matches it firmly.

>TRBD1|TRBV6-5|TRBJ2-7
ASSWGQGYEQY
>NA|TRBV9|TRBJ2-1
ASSVALSNNNEQF
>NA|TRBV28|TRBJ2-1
ASSRGGSDEQF
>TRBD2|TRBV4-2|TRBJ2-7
ASSLTGLAPWEQY
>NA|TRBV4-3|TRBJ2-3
ANSQVASAGRADTQY
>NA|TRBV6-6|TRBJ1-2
ASSYTQGGGYT
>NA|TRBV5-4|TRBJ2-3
ASSLRLGGSTDTQY
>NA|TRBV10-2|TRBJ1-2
ASSELTTANYGYT
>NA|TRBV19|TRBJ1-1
ASSIHSYSDGEAF
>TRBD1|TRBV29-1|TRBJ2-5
SVELGQKETQY
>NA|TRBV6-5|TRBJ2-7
ASSYLYEQY
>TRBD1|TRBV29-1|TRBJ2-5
SVADLGQQETQY
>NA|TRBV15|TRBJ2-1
ATSSGSYNEQF
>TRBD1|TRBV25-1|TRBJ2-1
ASSEPGTGSYNEQF
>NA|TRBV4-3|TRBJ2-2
ASSQGPQANTGELF
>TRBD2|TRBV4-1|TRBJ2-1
ASSPSGGHEQF
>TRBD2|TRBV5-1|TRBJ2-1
ASSFSGSSYNEQF
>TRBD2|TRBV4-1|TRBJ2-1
ASSQVAGGPYEQF
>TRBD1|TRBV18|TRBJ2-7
ASSPVGQGVLYEQY
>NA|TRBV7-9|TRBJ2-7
ASSLGYPYEQY
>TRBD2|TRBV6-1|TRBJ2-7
ASRVSGRKY
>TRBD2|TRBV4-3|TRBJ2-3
ASSRGTSSTDTQY
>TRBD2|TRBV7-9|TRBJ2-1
ASTSSTSLAGSYNEQF
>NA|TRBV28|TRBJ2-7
ASSPTDRWGPYEQY
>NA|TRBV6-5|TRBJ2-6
ASNEVSGANVLT
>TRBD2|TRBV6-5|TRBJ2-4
ASSSAPGGGKNIQY